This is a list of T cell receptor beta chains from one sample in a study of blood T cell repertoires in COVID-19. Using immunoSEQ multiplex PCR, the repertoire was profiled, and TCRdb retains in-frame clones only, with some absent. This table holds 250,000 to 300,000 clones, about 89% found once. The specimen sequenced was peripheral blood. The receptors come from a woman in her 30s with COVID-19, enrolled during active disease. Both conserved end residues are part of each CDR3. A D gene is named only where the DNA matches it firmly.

cdr3_aa: CSASLRDYLSTDTQYF; cdr3_nt: TGCAGTGCTAGTCTCCGGGACTACCTTAGCACAGATACGCAGTATTTT; d_call: TRBD2; j_call: TRBJ2-3; v_call: TRBV20-1
cdr3_aa: CASSLTGGGYEQYF; cdr3_nt: TGTGCCAGCAGCTTAACTGGCGGGGGCTACGAGCAGTACTTC; d_call: TRBD2; j_call: TRBJ2-7; v_call: TRBV7-3
cdr3_aa: CASTPPGLSRLFF; cdr3_nt: TGTGCCAGCACCCCGCCGGGACTCTCTCGGCTGTTTTTT; d_call: NA; j_call: TRBJ2-2; v_call: TRBV6-5
cdr3_aa: CASSLRAGPGELFF; cdr3_nt: TGTGCCAGCAGCTTAAGGGCGGGCCCCGGGGAGCTGTTTTTT; d_call: NA; j_call: TRBJ2-2; v_call: TRBV7-3
cdr3_aa: CASTTWLNTGELFF; cdr3_nt: TGTGCCAGTACCACTTGGTTGAACACCGGGGAGCTGTTTTTT; d_call: NA; j_call: TRBJ2-2; v_call: TRBV19
cdr3_aa: CSVEVSGSGSGYTF; cdr3_nt: TGCAGCGTTGAAGTGTCAGGTTCCGGCAGTGGCTACACCTTC; d_call: NA; j_call: TRBJ1-2; v_call: TRBV29-1
cdr3_aa: CASSVTYEQYF; cdr3_nt: TGTGCCAGCAGCGTCACCTACGAGCAGTACTTC; d_call: NA; j_call: TRBJ2-7; v_call: TRBV11-2
cdr3_aa: CASSSTQGGTEAFF; cdr3_nt: TGTGCCAGCAGCTCGACCCAGGGGGGCACTGAAGCTTTCTTT; d_call: TRBD1; j_call: TRBJ1-1; v_call: TRBV5-6
cdr3_aa: CASSLRGAGYTF; cdr3_nt: TGTGCCAGCAGCTTGCGGGGGGCTGGCTACACCTTC; d_call: NA; j_call: TRBJ1-2; v_call: TRBV5-8
cdr3_aa: CASTGQGEAFF; cdr3_nt: TGTGCCAGCACGGGACAGGGTGAAGCTTTCTTT; d_call: TRBD1; j_call: TRBJ1-1; v_call: TRBV12-3/TRBV12-4
cdr3_aa: CASSLGQGTGQPQHF; cdr3_nt: TGTGCCAGCAGTCTTGGACAGGGGACGGGTCAGCCCCAGCATTTT; d_call: TRBD1; j_call: TRBJ1-5; v_call: TRBV28
cdr3_aa: CASSEMGQGNGYTF; cdr3_nt: TGTGCCAGCAGTGAAATGGGACAGGGAAATGGCTACACCTTC; d_call: TRBD1; j_call: TRBJ1-2; v_call: TRBV6-4
cdr3_aa: CASSLGQGPMNTEAFF; cdr3_nt: TGTGCCAGCAGTTTGGGACAGGGGCCCATGAACACTGAAGCTTTCTTT; d_call: TRBD1; j_call: TRBJ1-1; v_call: TRBV7-6